These T cell receptor beta chains were read from a single sample in a study of blood T cell repertoires in COVID-19. Assay used: immunoSEQ multiplex PCR; TCRdb lists only in-frame clones, some missing. The table has 200,000 or so clones, 84% seen once; the top ten hold roughly a tenth. The sequenced sample consisted of peripheral blood. The receptors originated from a woman over 75 with COVID-19, enrolled during active disease. The CDR3 runs from the conserved cysteine through the conserved F or W. A D gene is named only where the DNA matches it firmly. Expanded clones get a size class; other rows say once, few or many, or leave the size out.

abundance	v_gene	j_gene	len	d_gene	CDR3nt	CDR3aa
.	TRBV18	TRBJ1-1	14	.	TGTGCCAGCTCACCAACATTGATGAACACTGAAGCTTTCTTT	CASSPTLMNTEAFF
few	TRBV3-1/TRBV3-2	TRBJ1-1	12	.	TGTGCCAGCAGCCAAGCAAACACTGAAGCTTTCTTT	CASSQANTEAFF
.	TRBV3-1/TRBV3-2	TRBJ2-3	16	.	TGTGCCAGCAGCTACGCCCCGGGGGATGGCACAGATACGCAGTATTTT	CASSYAPGDGTDTQYF
.	TRBV7-2	TRBJ2-2	14	.	TGTGCCAGCAGCTTACCCCGGGGAACCGGGGAGCTGTTTTTT	CASSLPRGTGELFF
.	TRBV18	TRBJ2-3	18	TRBD2	TGTGCCAGCTCACCACCTCGCGGGGGGCCCTCAGGGACAGATACGCAGTATTTT	CASSPPRGGPSGTDTQYF
.	TRBV24-1	TRBJ2-1	14	TRBD1	TGTGCCACTGCCGGGACAGGGGGGAGCAATGAGCAGTTCTTC	CATAGTGGSNEQFF
.	TRBV2	TRBJ1-1	14	.	TGTGCCAGCAGTAATAACAGGGATTACACTGAAGCTTTCTTT	CASSNNRDYTEAFF
.	TRBV5-5	TRBJ2-7	16	TRBD2	TGTGCCAGCAGCTTGGATGGCGGCGGGGGGGCGTACGAGCAGTACTTC	CASSLDGGGGAYEQYF
.	TRBV28	TRBJ1-2	12	.	TGTGCCAGCCAACAGGTATCCTATGGCTACACCTTC	CASQQVSYGYTF
.	TRBV30	TRBJ1-6	13	.	TGTGCCTGGAGTGCATCTCAGGGTCCCCCCCTCCACTTT	CAWSASQGPPLHF
.	TRBV7-2	TRBJ1-6	15	TRBD1	TGTGCCAGCAGCCAAATGACAGGGAGAAATTCACCCCTCCACTTT	CASSQMTGRNSPLHF
few	TRBV20-1	TRBJ1-1	14	.	TGCAGTGCTAGTCAAGCGGTGAAGGACACTGAAGCTTTCTTT	CSASQAVKDTEAFF
.	TRBV2	TRBJ2-1	11	.	TGTGCCAGCAGGGGGGGAGGCCCGCAGTTCTTC	CASRGGGPQFF
.	TRBV3-1/TRBV3-2	TRBJ2-1	14	TRBD2	TGTGCCAGCAGCCATGGACTAGCGGGGTTTGAGCAGTTCTTC	CASSHGLAGFEQFF
.	TRBV19	TRBJ1-1	15	TRBD1	TGTGCCAGTACGGGGCGCAGGGGGCGGGGGACTGAAGCTTTCTTT	CASTGRRGRGTEAFF
.	TRBV19	TRBJ1-2	16	.	TGTGCCAGTAGTATGTTTCGGGGAGTAGAGAACTATGGCTACACCTTC	CASSMFRGVENYGYTF
.	TRBV20-1	TRBJ1-2	10	.	TGCAGTGCTTTTACGAGTGGCTACACCTTC	CSAFTSGYTF
.	TRBV11-3	TRBJ2-5	15	TRBD2	TGTGCCAGCAGCCAAGGGTGGGGAGGGCAAGAGACCCAGTACTTC	CASSQGWGGQETQYF
.	TRBV19	TRBJ1-2	15	.	TGTGCCAGTAGTACTACAGGGAGTTTTAACTATGGCTACACCTTC	CASSTTGSFNYGYTF
.	TRBV7-2	TRBJ1-6	13	.	TGTGCCAGCAGCTTAGTAACGGAGTCACCCCTCCACTTT	CASSLVTESPLHF
.	TRBV7-9	TRBJ1-1	15	TRBD1	TGTGCCAGCAGCTTCCGGGACAGGGGGGTGAGTGAAGCTTTCTTT	CASSFRDRGVSEAFF
once	TRBV12-3/TRBV12-4	TRBJ1-5	13	.	TGTGCCAGCAGTTTAGGAGAGGGACAGCCCCAGCATTTT	CASSLGEGQPQHF
.	TRBV5-1	TRBJ2-3	15	TRBD2	TGCGCCAGCAGTTACGGACTAGCGGGGGAAGATACGCAGTATTTT	CASSYGLAGEDTQYF
.	TRBV5-1	TRBJ2-5	14	.	TGCGCCAGCAGCGACGACAGCGCCTGGGAGACCCAGTACTTC	CASSDDSAWETQYF
.	TRBV28	TRBJ1-3	17	.	TGTGCCAGCAGTTCGCCCCAGGGACACCGCTCTGGAAACACCATATATTTT	CASSSPQGHRSGNTIYF
once	TRBV3-1/TRBV3-2	TRBJ1-3	11	.	TGTGCCAGCAGTCAGCTAGACACCATATATTTT	CASSQLDTIYF
.	TRBV29-1	TRBJ2-2	15	TRBD1	TGCAGCGTTGTCTCGGGACAGGGGAGGGCCGGGGAGCTGTTTTTT	CSVVSGQGRAGELFF
.	TRBV2	TRBJ1-6	13	.	TGTGCCAGCTGCCCGGAGGGCAATTCACCCCTCCACTTT	CASCPEGNSPLHF
.	TRBV4-2	TRBJ2-1	16	.	TGTGCCAGCAGCCAAGAGGTCGCGGTCTCGTACAATGAGCAGTTCTTC	CASSQEVAVSYNEQFF
.	TRBV5-1	TRBJ1-2	13	.	TGCGCCAGGGAAGGCAGGGTCCCTTATGGCTACACCTTC	CAREGRVPYGYTF
.	TRBV28	TRBJ2-1	15	TRBD2	TGTGCCAGCAGCCCAAGCGGGGGGGACTACAATGAGCAGTTCTTC	CASSPSGGDYNEQFF
.	TRBV5-1	TRBJ2-3	16	TRBD2	TGCGCCAGCAGCTTCGGGAGCGGGGGGGCCGGAGATACGCAGTATTTT	CASSFGSGGAGDTQYF
.	TRBV6-1	TRBJ1-1	14	.	TGTGCCAGCAGTGAACGGGGGGTGATCACTGAAGCTTTCTTT	CASSERGVITEAFF
.	TRBV4-1	TRBJ2-2	14	.	TGCGCCAGCAGCCAAGACAGGGTAGCCGGGGAGCTGTTTTTT	CASSQDRVAGELFF
.	TRBV12-3/TRBV12-4	TRBJ1-2	13	.	TGTGCCAGCAGTTTAGGCCAGTACTATGGCTACACCTTC	CASSLGQYYGYTF
once	TRBV30	TRBJ2-7	14	TRBD2	TGTGCCTGGAGTTGGACTAGCGGGGTCTACGAGCAGTACTTC	CAWSWTSGVYEQYF
.	TRBV28	TRBJ2-3	14	.	TGTGCCAGCAGTTCGGGGGGCCCCCAAGATACGCAGTATTTT	CASSSGGPQDTQYF
once	TRBV7-9	TRBJ1-1	14	.	TGTGCCAGCAGCTTAGGACAGCAGAACACTGAAGCTTTCTTT	CASSLGQQNTEAFF
once	TRBV6-5	TRBJ1-1	13	TRBD1	TGTGCCAGCACCGACCCGACAGGGACTGAAGCTTTCTTT	CASTDPTGTEAFF
.	TRBV7-6	TRBJ2-2	16	.	TGTGCCAGCAGCTTAGTGGCCCCCCCGGGTTCCGGGGAGCTGTTTTTT	CASSLVAPPGSGELFF
.	TRBV5-1	TRBJ1-4	15	.	TGCGCCAGCAGCTTTGATCTCAGGGTCGATGAAAAACTGTTTTTT	CASSFDLRVDEKLFF